This T cell receptor beta chain was documented in a study of blood T cells in healthy people across ages. Overall study context: About one barcoded beta molecule per two T cells was the capture yield of template switching. Overall study results and limits: Donors of long life had a larger count of naive CD4+ cells and greater diversity than aged donors.

In this sample, this clonotype turned up a few times. Its matching antigen is unknown. Together with a sample-barcoded 5' primer, a J-beta primer mix was included in a second PCR lasting about 7 to 12 cycles. Using its own MiXCR run on the 5' RACE reads, TCRdb lists one record per CDR3 protein. The sample lists approximately 770,000 distinct CDR3 sequences, over 45% occurring once. Between the trimmed V and J ends, which lost 5 bases and 5 bases, there was a span of 9 bases. The germline V gene has CDR1 SQVTM and CDR2 ANQGSEA. The CDR3 length is 11 residues. The chain couples TRBV29-1 to TRBJ2-5; D is unresolved. Material: blood. The source is a man aged 25-45 years in good health. In DNA form, the CDR3 reads TGCAGCGTTATCTCCCGGGAGACCCAGTACTTC. Translation gives CSVISRETQYF.